This T cell receptor (beta chain) appears in the sequencing data of a study of T cells in Graves' hyperthyroidism and ophthalmopathy. Study-level points and caveats: From stable hyperthyroidism, ophthalmopathy was separated by a 13 V-J model.

The CDR3 regions of TCR beta were amplified from RNA transcripts. RT-PCR in the first round (using the HTBI primer set) targeted the TCR CDR3. A single record per CDR3 protein comes from TCRdb applying MiXCR to the multiplex PCR reads. The data show 500,000 to 800,000 distinct CDR3 sequences, 45% seen once. This clonotype has a count of ten or more. The antigen remains unidentified. Compared with germline, one end of the junction differs, possibly owing to a read error. CDR1 and CDR2 from the germline V gene are SEHNR and FQNEAQ (reference sequence). This CDR3 is 14 amino acids long. This chain joins TRBV7-9 and TRBJ2-2, with D possibly called TRBD1 or TRBD2 (5 bases each). This receptor was identified in an adult man with Graves' disease, either hyperthyroidism or ophthalmopathy (not recorded which). The sample comprised peripheral blood or thyroid tissue (not recorded which). In DNA, the CDR3 is TGTGCTAGCAGCTTAGCTGGGGGTACCGGGGAGCTGTTTTTT. Protein sequence: CASSLAGGTGELFF.